This T cell receptor (beta chain) originates from a study of identical twins. Findings of the study overall: Surplus twin overlap in beta out-of-frame sequences was less pronounced.

Template switching, a step in the protocol, added a universal primer site, and cDNA carried unique molecular identifiers. One entry per CDR3 protein, called by TCRdb with MiXCR from the 5' RACE reads. The sample includes roughly 630,000 distinct CDR3 sequences, about 7% of them seen just once. V was clipped by 1 base and J by 7 bases; unmatched bases: 8. Germline CDR1 reads SGHRS; CDR2 reads YFSETQ. The CDR3 consists of 15 residues. This clonotype showed up many times. Its antigen is currently unknown. This same sample was also part of a study on yellow fever vaccine responses in identical twins.

The clonotype was recovered from a woman under 30 in good health. The source material was PBMCs. This chain links TRBV5-1 with TRBJ2-3; 8 bases line up with TRBD1. The CDR3 sequence: CASSLSGQVPNTQYF. The CDR3 DNA is TGCGCCAGCAGCTTGTCGGGACAGGTGCCGAATACGCAGTATTTT.